Listed here are 10 T cell receptor beta chains from one sample, sequenced in a study of regulatory T cells in long-lasting Graves disease. Time point reported: persistent/refractory GD, antithyroid drugs over 5 years with positive TRAb. After RNA was extracted from PBMCs, the TCR library was made from it. iRepertoire HTBI primers and Arm-PCR of CDR3 regions built TCR beta libraries. TCRdb itself ran the multiplex PCR reads through MiXCR, one entry per CDR3 protein. In the table there are more than 650,000 distinct CDR3 sequences, approximately 31% of which are singletons. The input for sequencing was peripheral blood mononuclear cells (PBMCs), taken when the disease was refractory, from a patient treated with antithyroid drugs. These TCRs come from a female donor with Graves disease.

V gene TRBV7-3 combines with J gene TRBJ2-2; TRBD1 aligns across 10 bases. This CDR3 is 17 amino acids long. Trimming removed 5 bases from V and 5 bases from J; junction bases left unmatched: 11. CDR1 is SGHTA, CDR2 FQGTGA, per germline. CDR3 region: CASSPRFRDRGTGELFF. The CDR3 DNA is TGTGCCAGCAGCCCCCGGTTCAGGGACAGGGGTACCGGGGAGCTGTTTTTT.

This clonotype has only a few counts. The chain combines TRBV28 with TRBJ1-5, with D unclear. Trimming took 2 bases from V and 2 from J, leaving 13 bases between them. There are 16 residues in the CDR3. In germline, CDR1 is MDHEN, CDR2 SYDVKM. The CDR3 loop is CASSLKSFFGNQPQHF. DNA for the CDR3: TGTGCCAGCAGTTTAAAGTCGTTTTTTGGCAATCAGCCCCAGCATTTT.

This clonotype came up many times. V and J are TRBV6-2 or TRBV6-3 and TRBJ1-2; D remains unclear. Germline V gene lookup returns CDR1 MNHEY and CDR2 SVGEGT. This CDR3 comprises 13 residues. V lost 2 bases, J lost 4 bases, and 8 bases lay in between. In nucleotides, the CDR3 is TGTGCCAGCAGTTACGACATAACCTATGGCTACACCTTC. Protein sequence: CASSYDITYGYTF.

A few counts support this clonotype. CDR3 DNA sequence: TGTGCCACCAGCACAGACCAGGGGCCTCAAGAGACCCAGTACTTC. Translation: CATSTDQGPQETQYF. V usage is TRBV15 and J usage is TRBJ2-5; D might be TRBD1 (6 bases). The CDR3 is made up of 15 amino acids. Trimming removed 4 bases from V and 2 bases from J, with 14 bases in between. The germline V gene has CDR1 LNHNV and CDR2 YYDKDF (reference sequence).

V is TRBV10-3 and J is TRBJ2-5; perhaps TRBD1 as D (6 bases). Trimming stripped 8 bases from V and 5 bases from J, with 18 bases between. Germline V gives CDR1 ENHRY, CDR2 SYGVKD. The CDR3 length is 14 residues. CDR3: CAIGKPDSLETQYF. For the CDR3, the DNA is TGTGCCATCGGCAAACCGGACAGTCTGGAGACCCAGTACTTC.

This clonotype occurred many times. The chain couples TRBV2 to TRBJ2-7, with a weak D call TRBD2 (6 bases). Trimming shortened V by 4 bases and J by 1 base, and 11 bases separated the two germline ends. Germline loops: CDR1 SNHLY, CDR2 FYNNEI. The CDR3 length is 14 residues. This chain's CDR3 is CASSARESSYEQYF. CDR3 nucleotide sequence: TGTGCCAGCAGTGCCCGGGAGTCTTCCTACGAGCAGTACTTC.

The V gene is TRBV15, the J gene TRBJ1-5, with unresolved D. Germline CDR1 LNHNV, CDR2 YYDKDF (reference sequence). This CDR3 spans 17 amino acids. V was pared by 0 bases and J by 5 bases, with 17 bases between. DNA of the CDR3: TGTGCCACCAGCAGAGATCCAACGGTTTCTGGTGATCAGCCCCAGCATTTT. Protein product: CATSRDPTVSGDQPQHF.

This clonotype has a count of ten or more. V gene TRBV28 combines with J gene TRBJ1-1, with D maybe TRBD1 (6 bases). Trimming removed 3 bases from V and 6 bases from J, with 14 bases in between. The CDR3 is made up of 14 amino acids. Germline values: CDR1 MDHEN, CDR2 SYDVKM. CDR3 bases: TGTGCCAGCAGTTTGGGGTTAACAGGGTCTGAAGCTTTCTTT. Amino acid sequence: CASSLGLTGSEAFF.

The rearrangement links TRBV29-1 to TRBJ1-5; 10 bases align to TRBD1. Germline loops: CDR1 SQVTM, CDR2 ANQGSEA. The CDR3 contains 13 residues. V dropped 4 bases and J dropped 4; count of bases not matched to a gene: 1. The DNA for the CDR3 is TGCAGCGTTGGGGGACAGGGGAATCAGCCCCAGCATTTT. As protein: CSVGGQGNQPQHF.

The gene calls are TRBV20-1 and TRBJ2-5; 12 positions match TRBD2. CDR3 size: 17 residues. Germline assignment: CDR1 DFQATT and CDR2 SNEGSKA (reference sequence). Germline trimming cut 2 bases from V and 0 bases from J; bases unmatched to any gene: 7. This chain's CDR3 is CSARTGLAGRYQETQYF. The CDR3 DNA follows: TGCAGTGCTAGAACCGGACTAGCGGGGAGGTACCAAGAGACCCAGTACTTC.